Listed below are T cell receptor beta chains from one sample, sequenced in a study of CD8 T cells in ankylosing spondylitis. TCRdb analysed the 5' RACE reads with MiXCR anew, one entry per CDR3 protein. The data show approximately 250,000 distinct CDR3 sequences, about 10% seen once. The sequenced material came from blood, either unsorted or a sorted T cell fraction (not recorded which). Source of these receptors: a male donor with ankylosing spondylitis or in good health (not recorded which). Both conserved end residues are part of each CDR3.

j_gene | len | v_gene | CDR3aa
TRBJ2-5 | 15 | TRBV5-1 | CASSVLGLAQETQYF
TRBJ2-1 | 15 | TRBV13 | CASSPGTSGVDEQFF
TRBJ2-7 | 16 | TRBV23-1 | CASSQRGPNDSYEQYF
TRBJ2-2 | 15 | TRBV20-1 | CSAHLGTANTGELFF
TRBJ2-2 | 17 | TRBV5-6 | CASSLGTTVANTGELFF
TRBJ2-3 | 15 | TRBV7-9 | CASSPRRGALHTQYF
TRBJ2-5 | 16 | TRBV10-3 | CAIRARLAGDQETQYF
TRBJ2-5 | 14 | TRBV7-2 | CASSLVGGQETQYF
TRBJ2-3 | 19 | TRBV20-1 | CSAGRGGAGELSSTDTQYF
TRBJ1-5 | 14 | TRBV4-1 | CASSQGTPGQPQHF
TRBJ2-7 | 13 | TRBV7-9 | CASSETGIYEQYF
TRBJ2-3 | 14 | TRBV12-3/TRBV12-4 | CASSLGSTSDTQYF
TRBJ2-7 | 12 | TRBV3-1 | CASSRPLGEQYF
TRBJ2-7 | 14 | TRBV7-9 | CASSSYRDLSEQYF
TRBJ2-7 | 12 | TRBV12-3/TRBV12-4 | CASSTGPYEQYF
TRBJ2-1 | 14 | TRBV20-1 | CSAILAGGRIEQFF
TRBJ1-1 | 16 | TRBV20-1 | CSAPDRGEPMNTEAFF
TRBJ1-3 | 17 | TRBV20-1 | CSARDPHYSAPGNTIYF
TRBJ2-2 | 14 | TRBV3-1 | CASSQAGVAGELFF
TRBJ2-2 | 14 | TRBV6-4 | CASSDEDNYGELFF
TRBJ2-7 | 12 | TRBV3-1 | CATQGEAYEQYF
TRBJ2-1 | 16 | TRBV5-1 | CASSLDGGGRGNEQFF
TRBJ2-7 | 13 | TRBV30 | CAWSPTPGNEQYF
TRBJ2-7 | 13 | TRBV20-1 | CSATSVRDYEQYF
TRBJ2-7 | 12 | TRBV19 | CASSARGGEQYF
TRBJ1-4 | 15 | TRBV2 | CASSEARTPGEKLFF
TRBJ2-7 | 15 | TRBV11-3 | CASSPTSGGFNEQYF
TRBJ2-2 | 14 | TRBV2 | CASRGLARAGELFF